Below, 27 T cell receptor beta chains from the same sample are listed, as sequenced in a study of blood T cell repertoires in COVID-19. Clones were sequenced by immunoSEQ multiplex PCR, and TCRdb holds only the in-frame ones, with some missing. The sample has over 300,000 clones; 65% to 90% are singletons. Input material: peripheral blood. The receptors originated from a human donor in a cohort sampled during active COVID-19.

By sample share, this clone is medium-sized. Other DNA sequences within the sample encode an identical CDR3. The chain links TRBV30 to TRBJ1-3; TRBD1 matches at 8 bases. Trimming at V came to 7 bases and at J to 4 bases, leaving 6 bases not matched to a gene. CDR3 length: 13 residues. Germline V gene sequence: CDR1 GTSNPN, CDR2 SVGIG (reference sequence). CDR3 in amino acids: CASTGAIGNTIYF. CDR3 sequence (DNA): TGTGCCTCGACAGGGGCCATAGGAAACACCATATATTTT.

J is TRBJ2-1 and V is TRBV4-2; 9 nucleotides align to TRBD2. With 0 bases clipped from V and 0 bases from J, the junction kept 15 bases outside the gene matches. The CDR3 spans 21 residues. CDR1 is LGHNA, CDR2 YNFKEQ, per germline. The CDR3 nucleotides read TGTGCCAGCAGCCAAGAGAATTTATGGGTCACTAGCGGGTCCTCCTACAATGAGCAGTTCTTC. Residues: CASSQENLWVTSGSSYNEQFF.

This clone was counted only a few times. The rearrangement uses TRBV7-9 and TRBJ1-5; D is possibly TRBD1 (6 bases). Per germline, CDR1 SEHNR and CDR2 FQNEAQ (reference sequence). V lost 5 bases and J lost 7, with 12 bases in between. The CDR3 sequence is 13 residues long. The CDR3 nucleotides are TGTGCCAGCAGCGAAGACAGGTCCCAGCCCCAGCATTTT. Encoded protein: CASSEDRSQPQHF. The whole variable domain, filled in from reference TRBV7-9 and TRBJ1-5, reads DTGVSQNPRHKITKRGQNVTFRCDPISEHNRLYWYRQTLGQGPEFLTYFQNEAQLEKSRLLSDRFSAERPKGSFSTLEIQRTEQGDSAMYLCASSEDRSQPQHFGDGTRLSIL.

The CDR3 sequence: CASSALGTSGYEQYF. In DNA form, the CDR3 reads TGTGCCAGCAGCGCCCTGGGGACTAGCGGCTACGAGCAGTACTTC. The chain recombines TRBV2 with TRBJ2-7; 11 bases are shared with TRBD2. The CDR3 consists of 15 residues. Germline CDR1 SNHLY, CDR2 FYNNEI. With V trimmed by 6 bases and J by 3 bases, 7 bases remained unmatched.

This rearrangement joins TRBV10-1 to TRBJ2-2; the match to TRBD1 covers 9 bases. The CDR3 runs 16 residues. The ends lost 4 bases at V and 1 base at J; junction bases unmatched: 4. CDR1 and CDR2 from the germline V gene are WNHNN and SYGVQD (reference sequence). The CDR3 region is CASSGGTGLNTGELFF. CDR3 bases: TGCGCCAGCAGTGGGGGGACAGGGCTGAACACCGGGGAGCTGTTTTTT.

This clone was detected many times. The chain uses TRBV30 and TRBJ1-5, with D perhaps matching TRBD1 (5 bases). The length of the CDR3 is 15 residues. Germline CDR1 and CDR2: GTSNPN and SVGIG (reference sequence). V lost 0 bases, J lost 3 bases, and 12 bases lay in between. The CDR3 nucleotides are TGTGCCTGGAGTGTACGGGGACTTTACAATCAGCCCCAGCATTTT. Protein product: CAWSVRGLYNQPQHF.

CDR3 bases: TGCGCCAGCAGCCTGACTACAGGGACCCGCTCCTATAATTCACCCCTCCACTTT. It codes for CASSLTTGTRSYNSPLHF. The chain is built from TRBV4-1 and TRBJ1-6; possibly TRBD1 for D (6 bases). Deletions cut 4 bases from V and 0 bases from J, with 16 bases between. Germline CDR1 MGHRA, CDR2 YSYEKL. The CDR3 is made up of 18 amino acids.

The chain is built from TRBV9 and TRBJ2-7, with TRBD2 identical over 15 bases. Germline-derived CDR1 and CDR2 are SGDLS and YYNGEE. The CDR3 spans 15 residues. V lost 0 bases to trimming and J lost 5 bases; unmatched junction nucleotides: 0. The CDR3 nucleotides are TGTGCCAGCAGCGTAGGGACTAGCGGGGGGGACGAGCAGTACTTC. Residues: CASSVGTSGGDEQYF. The full variable domain, with the rest looked up from reference TRBV9 and TRBJ2-7, is DSGVTQTPKHLITATGQRVTLRCSPRSGDLSVYWYQQSLDQGLQFLIQYYNGEERAKGNILERFSAQQFPDLHSELNLSSLELGDSALYFCASSVGTSGGDEQYFGPGTRLTVT.

In this sample, this clone turned up a few times. This sequence joins TRBV19 and TRBJ1-2; tentative D call: TRBD1 (5 bases). CDR1 is LNHDA, CDR2 SQIVND, per germline (reference sequence). The CDR3 extends over 14 amino acids. V lost 6 bases, J lost 4 bases, and 15 bases lay in between. The CDR3 coding sequence is TGTGCCAGTAGGCGGGACGTGGAGGCCTATGGCTACACCTTC. The encoded protein is CASRRDVEAYGYTF.

The rearrangement uses TRBV4-1 and TRBJ1-3; TRBD1 aligns across 7 bases. The CDR3 runs 17 residues. Trimming cost V 4 bases and J 4 bases; bases outside gene matches: 13. Germline V CDR1 and CDR2: MGHRA, YSYEKL. In DNA, the CDR3 is TGCGCCAGCAGCCGCCTCGGGACAGCCATTGCGGGAAACACCATATATTTT. This encodes CASSRLGTAIAGNTIYF.

This clone was recorded at least ten times. CDR3 in amino acids: CSVVVRQGNYGYTF. In DNA, the CDR3 is TGCAGCGTTGTGGTACGTCAGGGTAACTATGGCTACACCTTC. This sequence joins TRBV29-1 and TRBJ1-2; D is perhaps TRBD1 (5 bases). With 4 bases removed from V and 1 base from J, the gap between germline ends came to 13 bases. CDR1 is SQVTM, CDR2 ANQGSEA, per germline. This CDR3 contains 14 residues.

There are a few counts of this clone. V is TRBV12-3 or TRBV12-4 and J is TRBJ1-1; possibly TRBD1 for D (6 bases). Trimming took 3 bases from V and 9 from J, leaving 11 bases between them. The CDR3 has 12 amino acids. DNA of the CDR3: TGTGCCAGCAGTTTCACAGGGACGCAAGCTTTCTTT. As protein: CASSFTGTQAFF.

The chain links TRBV7-9 to TRBJ2-3; possible D gene TRBD2, 5 bases. The V and J ends lost 4 bases and 7 bases respectively, with 15 bases between them. CDR3 length: 14 amino acids. Germline CDR1 reads SEHNR; CDR2 reads FQNEAQ (reference sequence). The CDR3 reads CASSSEPTTHTQYF. Written as DNA, the CDR3 is TGTGCCAGCAGCTCGGAGCCGACTACCCATACGCAGTATTTT.

This sequence joins TRBV9 and TRBJ1-6, with D unclear. The germline CDR1 and CDR2 sequences are SGDLS and YYNGEE. The length of the CDR3 is 11 residues. The V and J ends lost 3 bases and 15 bases respectively, with 10 bases between them. CDR3 DNA sequence: TGTGCCAGCAGCGGTCTCGGGGTCCTCCACTTT. Its translation: CASSGLGVLHF.

Only one count was recorded for this clone. The chain combines TRBV7-3 with TRBJ2-1; D not certain. The CDR3 loop spans 12 amino acids. Germline CDR1 is SGHTA and CDR2 is FQGTGA. Trimming took 2 bases from V and 10 from J, leaving 9 bases between them. The CDR3 loop is CASSLLLGEQFF. The CDR3 bases are TGTGCCAGCAGCTTACTGCTGGGCGAGCAGTTCTTC.

The genes are TRBV27 and TRBJ1-4; D is unresolved. Trimming left V 5 bases short and J 8 bases short, with 15 bases between. This CDR3 spans 14 amino acids. The germline gives CDR1 MNHEY, CDR2 SMNVEV (reference sequence). In DNA, the CDR3 is TGTGCCAGCAGTCCCCTTGGTTCGAGGGAAAAACTGTTTTTT. Translated: CASSPLGSREKLFF.

The DNA of the CDR3 is TGTGCCAGCAGCCCAGGTAGGGGCGTAGAAGCTTTCTTT. The encoded protein is CASSPGRGVEAFF. The chain is built from TRBV7-8 and TRBJ1-1, with D perhaps matching TRBD1 (5 bases). The length of the CDR3 is 13 residues. V gave up 5 bases and J gave up 8 bases, with 15 bases separating them. CDR1 SGHVS and CDR2 FQNEAQ come from the germline V gene.

The V call is TRBV20-1, the J call TRBJ1-1; tentative D call: TRBD1 (5 bases). The CDR3 runs 11 residues. V was cut by 7 bases and J by 9 bases, with 15 bases left in between. The germline V gene encodes CDR1 DFQATT and CDR2 SNEGSKA (reference sequence). The CDR3, as DNA: TGCAGTGGTACAGGCCACCAAAAAGCTTTCTTT. Its translation is CSGTGHQKAFF.

The chain uses TRBV7-9 and TRBJ1-5, with D possibly matching TRBD1 (6 bases). CDR1 is SEHNR, CDR2 FQNEAQ, per germline (reference sequence). The CDR3 loop spans 15 amino acids. V was pared by 3 bases and J by 3 bases, with 12 bases between. This CDR3 is CASSLSQGVNQPQHF. Here the CDR3 DNA reads TGTGCCAGCAGCTTGTCACAGGGCGTCAATCAGCCCCAGCATTTT. Drawing the rest from reference TRBV7-9 and TRBJ1-5, the complete variable domain is DTGVSQNPRHKITKRGQNVTFRCDPISEHNRLYWYRQTLGQGPEFLTYFQNEAQLEKSRLLSDRFSAERPKGSFSTLEIQRTEQGDSAMYLCASSLSQGVNQPQHFGDGTRLSIL.

This clone was counted a few times. The chain uses TRBV10-3 and TRBJ1-1; perhaps TRBD1 as D (6 bases). With 7 bases removed from V and 6 bases from J, the gap between germline ends came to 15 bases. This CDR3 has 13 amino acids. Germline assignment: CDR1 ENHRY and CDR2 SYGVKD. In nucleotides, the CDR3 is TGTGCCATCACTCCGGGGGAGGGGGCTGAAGCTTTCTTT. The encoded protein is CAITPGEGAEAFF.

Comment on this clone: The sample has other DNA sequences that encode this CDR3 too. The genes are TRBV24-1 and TRBJ1-2; TRBD1 aligns across 7 bases. The CDR3 is 14 residues long. V shed 2 bases and J 4 bases; nucleotides not matched to a gene: 3. Germline V CDR1 and CDR2: KGHDR, SFDVKD. The CDR3 DNA is TGTGCCACCAGTGATTCAGCAGGGGGCTATGGCTACACCTTC. It specifies CATSDSAGGYGYTF.

This clone occurred a few times. J is TRBJ1-5 and V is TRBV5-5; no reliable D call. The germline gives CDR1 SGHKS, CDR2 YYEKEE (reference sequence). V dropped 3 bases and J dropped 9 bases, with 19 bases sitting between them. The CDR3 is made up of 15 amino acids. Written as DNA, the CDR3 is TGTGCCAGCAGCTACACCACGGCGGTTCTCGCGCCCCAGCATTTT. It translates to CASSYTTAVLAPQHF.

The V gene is TRBV27, the J gene TRBJ2-2; 10 bases agree with TRBD2. This CDR3 has 15 residues. After removal of 7 bases from V and 5 bases from J, the junction contained 7 bases not matched to a gene. Per germline, CDR1 MNHEY and CDR2 SMNVEV (reference sequence). The CDR3 DNA follows: TGTGCCAGCACCCAGAGCGGGGGGGCAACCGGGGAGCTGTTTTTT. Amino acid sequence: CASTQSGGATGELFF.

The V call is TRBV19, the J call TRBJ1-1; D might be TRBD1 (6 bases). V was trimmed by 7 bases and J by 0 bases, leaving 12 bases between them. The CDR3 covers 14 residues. In germline, CDR1 is LNHDA, CDR2 SQIVND (reference sequence). The CDR3 reads CASIRGIMNTEAFF. For the CDR3, the DNA is TGTGCCAGTATCAGGGGCATCATGAACACTGAAGCTTTCTTT. Drawing the rest from reference TRBV19 and TRBJ1-1, the complete variable domain is DGGITQSPKYLFRKEGQNVTLSCEQNLNHDAMYWYRQDPGQGLRLIYYSQIVNDFQKGDIAEGYSVSREKKESFPLTVTSAQKNPTAFYLCASIRGIMNTEAFFGQGTRLTVV.

The chain has TRBV18 and TRBJ2-7; weak D call: TRBD1 (7 bases). The CDR3 is 15 residues long. CDR1 is KGHSH, CDR2 LQKENI, per germline. With 0 bases removed from V and 6 bases from J, the gap between germline ends came to 15 bases. For the CDR3, the DNA is TGTGCCAGCTCACCACCAAGGAGGGGGCTTAGCGAGCAGTACTTC. Translated, it gives CASSPPRRGLSEQYF.

The V and J genes are TRBV12-5 and TRBJ2-7, with 8 positions matching TRBD1. Germline loops: CDR1 LGHNT, CDR2 FRNRAP. The CDR3 spans 16 residues. The V segment lost 0 bases and the J segment 5 bases; nucleotides outside the gene matches: 9. The CDR3 region is CASGLVAGGNPHEQYF. In DNA, the CDR3 is TGTGCTAGTGGTTTGGTAGCAGGGGGCAATCCCCACGAGCAGTACTTC.

The J gene is TRBJ2-6, the V gene TRBV19; 8 bases map to TRBD1. The CDR3 sequence is 17 residues long. V was clipped by 6 bases and J by 0 bases; unmatched bases: 7. Per the germline V gene, CDR1 is LNHDA and CDR2 is SQIVND (reference sequence). In nucleotides, the CDR3 is TGTGCCAGTAGCGACGGGACAGGATTCTCTGGGGCCAACGTCCTGACTTTC. This sequence encodes CASSDGTGFSGANVLTF.